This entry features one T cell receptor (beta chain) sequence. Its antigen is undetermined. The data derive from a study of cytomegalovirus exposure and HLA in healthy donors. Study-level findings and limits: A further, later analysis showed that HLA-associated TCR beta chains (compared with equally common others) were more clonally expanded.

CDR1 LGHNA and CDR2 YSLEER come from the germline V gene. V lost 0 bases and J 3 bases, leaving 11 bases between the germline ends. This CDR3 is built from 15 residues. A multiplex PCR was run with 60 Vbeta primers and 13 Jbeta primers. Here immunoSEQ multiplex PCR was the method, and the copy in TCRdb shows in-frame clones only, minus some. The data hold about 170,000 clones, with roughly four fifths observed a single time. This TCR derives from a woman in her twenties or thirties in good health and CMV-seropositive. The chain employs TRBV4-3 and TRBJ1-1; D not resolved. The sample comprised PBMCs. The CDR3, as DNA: TGCGCCAGCAGCCAAGATATGGCGGGCCACACTGAAGCTTTCTTT. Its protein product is CASSQDMAGHTEAFF.